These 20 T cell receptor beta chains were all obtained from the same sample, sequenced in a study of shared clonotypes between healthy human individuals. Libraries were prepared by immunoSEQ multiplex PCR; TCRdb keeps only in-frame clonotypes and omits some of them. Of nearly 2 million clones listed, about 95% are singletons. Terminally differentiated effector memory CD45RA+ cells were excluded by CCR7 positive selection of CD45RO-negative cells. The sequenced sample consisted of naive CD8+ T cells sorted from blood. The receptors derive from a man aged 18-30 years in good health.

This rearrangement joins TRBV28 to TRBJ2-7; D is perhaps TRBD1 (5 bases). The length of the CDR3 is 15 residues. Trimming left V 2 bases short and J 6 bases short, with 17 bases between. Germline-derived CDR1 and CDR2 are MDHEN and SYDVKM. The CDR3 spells CASSLRGARQGEQYF. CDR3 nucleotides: TGTGCCAGCAGTTTAAGGGGCGCCAGGCAGGGCGAGCAGTACTTC.

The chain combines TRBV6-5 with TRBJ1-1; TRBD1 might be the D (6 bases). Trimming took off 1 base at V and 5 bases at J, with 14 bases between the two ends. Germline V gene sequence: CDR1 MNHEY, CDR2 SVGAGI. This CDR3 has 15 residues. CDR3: CASSYFGGAGTEAFF. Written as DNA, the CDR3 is TGTGCCAGCAGTTACTTCGGGGGCGCCGGAACTGAAGCTTTCTTT.

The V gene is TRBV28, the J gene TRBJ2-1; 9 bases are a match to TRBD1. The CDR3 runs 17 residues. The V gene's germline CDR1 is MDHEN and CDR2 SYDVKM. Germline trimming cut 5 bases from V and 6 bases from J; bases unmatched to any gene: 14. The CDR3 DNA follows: TGTGCCAGCAGTAAATGGGTACAGGGGGCTCTTGGCAATGAGCAGTTCTTC. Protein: CASSKWVQGALGNEQFF.

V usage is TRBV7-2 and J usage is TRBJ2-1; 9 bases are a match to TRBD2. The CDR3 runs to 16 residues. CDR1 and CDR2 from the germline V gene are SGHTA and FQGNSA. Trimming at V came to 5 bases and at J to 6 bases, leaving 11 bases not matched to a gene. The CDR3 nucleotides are TGTGCCAGCAGCCGCCGGGTTATAGCGGGAGCCAATGAGCAGTTCTTC. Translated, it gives CASSRRVIAGANEQFF. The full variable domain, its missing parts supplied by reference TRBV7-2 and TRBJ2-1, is GAGVSQSPSNKVTEKGKDVELRCDPISGHTALYWYRQSLGQGLEFLIYFQGNSAPDKSGLPSDRFSAERTGGSVSTLTIQRTQQEDSAVYLCASSRRVIAGANEQFFGPGTRLTVL.

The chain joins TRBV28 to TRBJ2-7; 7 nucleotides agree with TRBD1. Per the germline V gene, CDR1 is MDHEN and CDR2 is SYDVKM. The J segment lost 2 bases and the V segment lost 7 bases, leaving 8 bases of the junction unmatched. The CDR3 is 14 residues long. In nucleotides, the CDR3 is TGTGCCAGCAATCCCCTGGGACAGACCTACGAGCAGTACTTC. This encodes CASNPLGQTYEQYF.

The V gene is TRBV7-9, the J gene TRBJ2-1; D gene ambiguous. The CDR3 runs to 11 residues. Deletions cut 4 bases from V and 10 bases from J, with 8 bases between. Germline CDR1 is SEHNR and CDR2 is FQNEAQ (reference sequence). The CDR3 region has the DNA TGTGCCAGCAGCTGGGATTTCGAGCAGTTCTTC. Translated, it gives CASSWDFEQFF.

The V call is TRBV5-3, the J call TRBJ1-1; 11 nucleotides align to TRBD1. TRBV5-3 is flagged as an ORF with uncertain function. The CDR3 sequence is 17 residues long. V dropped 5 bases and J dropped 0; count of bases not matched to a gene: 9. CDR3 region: CARRKDRGLLMNTEAFF. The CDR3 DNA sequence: TGTGCCAGAAGGAAGGACAGGGGGCTTTTAATGAACACTGAAGCTTTCTTT.

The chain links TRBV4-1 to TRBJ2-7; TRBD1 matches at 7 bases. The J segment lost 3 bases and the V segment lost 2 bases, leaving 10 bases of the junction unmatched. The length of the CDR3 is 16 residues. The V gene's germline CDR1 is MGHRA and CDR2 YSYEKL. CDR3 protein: CASSQPRQGRGYEQYF. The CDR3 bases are TGCGCCAGCAGCCAACCCAGACAGGGCCGAGGCTACGAGCAGTACTTC.

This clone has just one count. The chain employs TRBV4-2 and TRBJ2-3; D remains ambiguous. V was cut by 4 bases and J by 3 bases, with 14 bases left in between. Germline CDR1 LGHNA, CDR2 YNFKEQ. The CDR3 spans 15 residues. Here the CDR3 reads CASSPDGYLTDTQYF. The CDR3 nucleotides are TGTGCCAGCAGCCCGGACGGCTATTTGACAGATACGCAGTATTTT.

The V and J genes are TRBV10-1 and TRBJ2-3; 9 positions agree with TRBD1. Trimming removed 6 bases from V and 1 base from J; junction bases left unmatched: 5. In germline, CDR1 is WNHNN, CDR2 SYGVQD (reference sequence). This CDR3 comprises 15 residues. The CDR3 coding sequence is TGCGCCAGCAGCCGGGACAGGGCTGGCACAGATACGCAGTATTTT. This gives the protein CASSRDRAGTDTQYF.

CDR3: CASSVGQGRTYEQYF. CDR3 in DNA: TGTGCCAGCAGCGTAGGACAGGGGAGAACTTACGAGCAGTACTTC. The genes are TRBV11-2 and TRBJ2-7; TRBD1 matches 9 bases. The CDR3 is made up of 15 amino acids. From germline, CDR1 is SGHAT and CDR2 FQNNGV. V shed 5 bases and J 4 bases; nucleotides not matched to a gene: 9.

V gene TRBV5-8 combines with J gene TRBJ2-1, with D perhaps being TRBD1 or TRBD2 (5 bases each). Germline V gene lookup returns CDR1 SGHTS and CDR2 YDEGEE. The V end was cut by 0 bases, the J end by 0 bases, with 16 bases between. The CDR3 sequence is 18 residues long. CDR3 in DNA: TGTGCCAGCAGCTTGGAGGTCGGGGCTATTGGCTCCTACAATGAGCAGTTCTTC. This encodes CASSLEVGAIGSYNEQFF.

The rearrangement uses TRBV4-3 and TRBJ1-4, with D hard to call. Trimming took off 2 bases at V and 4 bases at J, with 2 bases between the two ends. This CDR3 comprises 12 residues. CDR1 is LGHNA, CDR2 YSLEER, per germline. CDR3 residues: CASSQLNEKLFF. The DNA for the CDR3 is TGCGCCAGCAGCCAACTTAATGAAAAACTGTTTTTT.

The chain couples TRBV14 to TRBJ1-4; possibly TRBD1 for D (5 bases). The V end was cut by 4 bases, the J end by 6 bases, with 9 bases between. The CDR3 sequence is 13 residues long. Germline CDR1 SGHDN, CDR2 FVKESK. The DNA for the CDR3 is TGTGCCAGCAGCCCCGGGACTTATGAAAAACTGTTTTTT. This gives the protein CASSPGTYEKLFF.

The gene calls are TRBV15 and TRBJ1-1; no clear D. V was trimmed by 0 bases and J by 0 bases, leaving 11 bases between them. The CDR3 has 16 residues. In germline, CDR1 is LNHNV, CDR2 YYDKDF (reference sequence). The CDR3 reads CATSRDKIGLNTEAFF. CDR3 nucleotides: TGTGCCACCAGCAGAGATAAAATTGGTTTGAACACTGAAGCTTTCTTT. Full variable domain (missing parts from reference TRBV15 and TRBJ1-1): DAMVIQNPRYQVTQFGKPVTLSCSQTLNHNVMYWYQQKSSQAPKLLFHYYDKDFNNEADTPDNFQSRRPNTSFCFLDIRSPGLGDTAMYLCATSRDKIGLNTEAFFGQGTRLTVV.

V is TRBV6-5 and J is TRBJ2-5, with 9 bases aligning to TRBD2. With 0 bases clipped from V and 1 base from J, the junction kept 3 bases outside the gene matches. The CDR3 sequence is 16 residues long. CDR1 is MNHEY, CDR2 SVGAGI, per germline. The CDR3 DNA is TGTGCCAGCAGTTACTCACTAGCGGGCTTCCAAGAGACCCAGTACTTC. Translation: CASSYSLAGFQETQYF.

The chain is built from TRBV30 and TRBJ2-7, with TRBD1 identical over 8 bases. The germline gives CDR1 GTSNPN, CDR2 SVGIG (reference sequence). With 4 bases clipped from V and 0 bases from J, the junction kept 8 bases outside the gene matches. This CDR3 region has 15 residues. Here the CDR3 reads CAWTEGQGLSYEQYF. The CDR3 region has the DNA TGTGCCTGGACTGAAGGACAGGGCCTCTCCTACGAGCAGTACTTC.

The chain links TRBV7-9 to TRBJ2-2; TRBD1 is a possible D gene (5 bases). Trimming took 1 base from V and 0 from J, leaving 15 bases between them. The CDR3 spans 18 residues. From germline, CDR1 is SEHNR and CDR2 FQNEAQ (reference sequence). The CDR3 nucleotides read TGTGCCAGCAGCTTAGGAGGCTTTAGGGGCGCGAACACCGGGGAGCTGTTTTTT. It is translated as CASSLGGFRGANTGELFF.

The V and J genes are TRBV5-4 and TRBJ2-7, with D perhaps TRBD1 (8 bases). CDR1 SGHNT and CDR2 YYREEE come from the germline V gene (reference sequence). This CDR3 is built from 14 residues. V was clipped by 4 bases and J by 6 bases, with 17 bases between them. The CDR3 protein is CASSHSDREGEQYF. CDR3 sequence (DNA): TGTGCCAGCAGCCACTCGGACAGGGAGGGCGAGCAGTACTTC.

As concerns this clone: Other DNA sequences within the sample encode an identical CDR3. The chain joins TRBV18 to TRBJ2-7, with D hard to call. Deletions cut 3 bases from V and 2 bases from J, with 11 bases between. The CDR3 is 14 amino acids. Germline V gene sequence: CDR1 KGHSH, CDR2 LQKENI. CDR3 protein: CASSPSGSPYEQYF. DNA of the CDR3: TGTGCCAGCTCACCCTCGGGTTCCCCCTACGAGCAGTACTTC.